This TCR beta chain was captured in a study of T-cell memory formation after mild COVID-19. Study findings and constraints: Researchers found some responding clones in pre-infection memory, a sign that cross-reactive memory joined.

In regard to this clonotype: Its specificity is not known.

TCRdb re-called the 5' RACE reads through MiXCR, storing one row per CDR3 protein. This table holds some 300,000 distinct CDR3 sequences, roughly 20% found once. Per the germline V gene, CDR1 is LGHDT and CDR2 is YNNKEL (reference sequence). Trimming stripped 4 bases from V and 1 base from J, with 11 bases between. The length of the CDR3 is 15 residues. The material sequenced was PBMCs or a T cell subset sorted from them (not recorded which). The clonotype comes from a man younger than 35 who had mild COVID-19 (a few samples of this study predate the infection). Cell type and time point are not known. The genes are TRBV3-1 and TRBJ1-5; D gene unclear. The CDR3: CASSRTIGSNQPQHF. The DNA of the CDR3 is TGTGCCAGCAGCCGGACGATCGGGAGCAATCAGCCCCAGCATTTT.